The T cell receptor beta chain under discussion was sequenced for a study of T-cell reconstitution after alpha-beta-depleted transplantation in children. This clonotype turned up a few times. Its antigen is not known. Study results and limitations: Certain patients had high TCRbeta diversity at day 60, and it came from recipient T cells and thymic progenitors that survived.

As it was prepared, the TCRbeta library received unique molecular identifiers. TCRdb re-called the PCR reads with MiXCR, one entry per CDR3 protein. This sample carries 100,000 or so distinct CDR3 sequences, approximately 5.4% of them seen once, and the ten largest clones take around 5.6%. The CDR3 runs 12 residues. With 3 bases removed from V and 8 bases from J, the gap between germline ends came to 11 bases. Germline loops: CDR1 SGHRS, CDR2 YFSETQ. The chain joins TRBV5-1 to TRBJ2-5, with D unclear. This receptor was taken from a female patient between 2 and 15 years old who had a stem cell transplant for Fanconi anemia, so the T cells may come from the graft donor. The sequences come from PBMCs, mostly from graft donor cells, collected 60 days after TCRalphabeta/CD19-depleted stem cell transplant. The CDR3 sequence is CASSWMADTQYF. The CDR3 bases are TGCGCCAGCAGCTGGATGGCCGACACCCAGTACTTC.